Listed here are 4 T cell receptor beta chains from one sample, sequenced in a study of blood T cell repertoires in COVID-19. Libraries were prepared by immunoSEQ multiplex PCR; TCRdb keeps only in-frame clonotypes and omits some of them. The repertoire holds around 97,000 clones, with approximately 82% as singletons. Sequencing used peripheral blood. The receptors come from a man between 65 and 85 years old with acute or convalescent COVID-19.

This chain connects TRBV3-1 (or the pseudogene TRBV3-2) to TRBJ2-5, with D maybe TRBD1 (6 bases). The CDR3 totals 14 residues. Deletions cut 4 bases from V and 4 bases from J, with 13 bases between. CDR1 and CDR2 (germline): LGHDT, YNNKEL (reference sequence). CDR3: CASSPFQGPETQYF. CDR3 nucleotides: TGTGCCAGCAGCCCATTCCAGGGGCCAGAGACCCAGTACTTC.

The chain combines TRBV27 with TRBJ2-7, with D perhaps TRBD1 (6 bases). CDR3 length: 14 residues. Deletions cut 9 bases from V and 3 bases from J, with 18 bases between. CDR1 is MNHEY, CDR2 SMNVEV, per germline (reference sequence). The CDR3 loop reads CASSQGQKGYEQYF. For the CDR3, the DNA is TGTGCCAGTTCACAGGGCCAGAAAGGCTACGAGCAGTACTTC.

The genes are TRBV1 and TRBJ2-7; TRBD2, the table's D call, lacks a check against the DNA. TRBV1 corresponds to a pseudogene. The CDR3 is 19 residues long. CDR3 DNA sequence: TGCACCAGCAGCCAAGACACTAGCGGGGGGCCTGACAGCTCCTACGAGCAGTACTTC. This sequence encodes CTSSQDTSGGPDSSYEQYF.

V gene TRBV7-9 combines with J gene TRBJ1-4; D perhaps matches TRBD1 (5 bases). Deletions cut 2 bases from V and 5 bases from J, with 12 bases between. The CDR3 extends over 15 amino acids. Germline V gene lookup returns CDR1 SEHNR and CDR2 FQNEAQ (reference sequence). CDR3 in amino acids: CASSLTGGQNEKLFF. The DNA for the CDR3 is TGTGCCAGCAGCTTAACAGGCGGCCAAAATGAAAAACTGTTTTTT.